One T cell receptor (beta chain) is described in this entry. What it binds is unknown. These data originate in a study of shared clonotypes between healthy human individuals. Overall study results and limits: There were few donors, and this limited the genetic and exposure-history diversity represented. When compared with the clonotypes that were shared by all four sorted-subset donors, the non-shared clonotypes turned out to have lower generation probabilities.

Each subset's genomic DNA was shared equally among a number of immunoSEQ plates. The method was immunoSEQ multiplex PCR; TCRdb's version includes in-frame clones alone and lacks a portion of them. This table holds approximately 2.1 million clones, approximately 95% found once. From germline, CDR1 is MNHEY and CDR2 SMNVEV (reference sequence). V lost 5 bases and J lost 1, with 11 bases in between. There are 14 residues in the CDR3. This sequence originates from a man in his late teens or twenties in good health. Some clones in this sample may be carry-over from other donors' samples. V and J are TRBV27 and TRBJ2-5, with D unclear. Specimen: naive CD4+ T cells from PBMCs. Stated subset: CD45RA+ positively selected. The chain's CDR3 is CASSLDGFQETQYF. The CDR3 DNA sequence: TGTGCCAGCAGTCTAGACGGTTTCCAAGAGACCCAGTACTTC.